Listed below are T cell receptor beta chains from one sample, sequenced in a study of response to subunit inactivated influenza vaccine. TCRdb reprocessed the RT-PCR reads via MiXCR and lists one record per CDR3 protein. The data contain around 570,000 distinct CDR3 sequences, 7.6% of them singletons. The sequencing used PBMCs from blood, collected around 25 months after vaccination. These receptors were obtained from a man between 50 and 69 years old who received an inactivated influenza vaccine. The CDR3 runs from the conserved cysteine through the conserved F or W. A D gene is named only where the DNA matches it firmly. Clone size appears in some rows only: once, few, many, or a class for an expanded clone.

J	size	V	D	CDR3	DNA
TRBJ1-5	many	TRBV6-2/TRBV6-3	.	CASSFSQVYQPQHF	TGTGCCAGCAGTTTCAGCCAGGTCTATCAGCCCCAGCATTTT
TRBJ1-2	.	TRBV12-3/TRBV12-4	TRBD1	CASSPPEDRADGYTF	TGTGCCAGCAGTCCACCCGAAGACAGGGCTGATGGCTACACCTTC
TRBJ2-7	many	TRBV20-1	TRBD2	CSAKRLAGGTYEQYF	TGCAGTGCTAAACGACTAGCGGGGGGCACCTACGAGCAGTACTTC
TRBJ2-3	few	TRBV24-1	.	CATSDFAGALTDTQYF	TGTGCCACCAGTGATTTTGCGGGGGCGCTCACAGATACGCAGTATTTT
TRBJ2-2	few	TRBV12-3/TRBV12-4	TRBD1	CASKKTDRGLRTGELFF	TGTGCCAGCAAAAAGACAGACAGGGGGCTCCGCACCGGGGAGCTGTTTTTT
TRBJ2-1	few	TRBV5-1	TRBD1	CASSLGASKGANEQFF	TGCGCCAGCAGCTTGGGGGCTAGCAAGGGGGCCAATGAGCAGTTCTTC
TRBJ2-5	few	TRBV13	TRBD2	CASSQGSTSGLAQYF	TGTGCCAGCAGCCAAGGTTCTACTAGCGGTCTGGCCCAGTACTTC
TRBJ2-3	.	TRBV6-5	.	CASSYGRADTQYF	TGTGCCAGCAGTTACGGCAGGGCAGATACGCAGTATTTT
TRBJ1-5	.	TRBV6-2/TRBV6-3	.	CASSYSDTRATINQPQHF	TGTGCCAGCAGTTACTCGGACACAAGGGCGACGATAAATCAGCCCCAGCATTTT
TRBJ1-1	.	TRBV12-3/TRBV12-4	.	CASTPMGYTEAFF	TGTGCCAGCACCCCTATGGGCTACACTGAAGCTTTCTTT
TRBJ2-7	.	TRBV6-5	TRBD2	CASGFSGGPYEQYF	TGTGCCAGCGGTTTTAGCGGGGGCCCCTACGAGCAGTACTTC
TRBJ2-1	few	TRBV6-2/TRBV6-3	.	CASDSGGGTHNEQFF	TGTGCCAGCGATTCAGGAGGGGGCACTCACAATGAGCAGTTCTTC
TRBJ2-1	few	TRBV12-3/TRBV12-4	TRBD2	CASTLSGSSKNEQFF	TGTGCCAGCACTCTCAGCGGGAGTAGCAAAAATGAGCAGTTCTTC
TRBJ1-5	few	TRBV12-3/TRBV12-4	.	CASSLVAGRRNQPQHF	TGTGCCAGCAGTTTAGTCGCAGGGAGACGCAATCAGCCCCAGCATTTT
TRBJ2-1	few	TRBV18	TRBD2	CASSPPAGTRRGNEQFF	TGTGCCAGCTCACCACCCGCCGGGACTAGAAGGGGCAATGAGCAGTTCTTC
TRBJ2-7	.	TRBV27	TRBD1	CAGSFGTGPSEQYF	TGTGCCGGCAGTTTCGGGACAGGGCCCTCCGAGCAGTACTTC
TRBJ2-3	few	TRBV9	TRBD2	CASSVEASGGARKYF	TGTGCCAGCAGCGTAGAGGCTAGCGGGGGGGCCCGGAAGTATTTT
TRBJ2-3	.	TRBV29-1	.	CSVEAGLRTDTQYF	TGCAGCGTTGAAGCGGGGTTGCGCACAGATACGCAGTATTTT
TRBJ2-1	.	TRBV3-1	TRBD1	CASSQPRQGVNEQFF	TGTGCCAGCAGCCAACCACGACAGGGCGTTAATGAGCAGTTCTTC
TRBJ2-3	few	TRBV29-1	TRBD1	CSGTGGSSDTQYF	TGCAGCGGAACAGGGGGCTCCTCAGATACGCAGTATTTT
TRBJ2-7	few	TRBV15	.	CATSRVYEGEGDF	TGTGCCACCAGCAGAGTTTATGAAGGGGAAGGAGACTTC
TRBJ2-1	few	TRBV2	.	CASSGVGYEQFF	TGTGCCAGCAGTGGAGTGGGCTATGAGCAGTTCTTC
TRBJ2-2	.	TRBV4-3	TRBD1	CASSQGVGGPGELFF	TGCGCCAGCAGCCAAGGAGTAGGGGGCCCCGGGGAGCTGTTTTTT
TRBJ2-3	.	TRBV24-1	.	CATSDFGRSTDTQYF	TGTGCCACCAGTGATTTTGGGAGAAGCACAGATACGCAGTATTTT
TRBJ1-2	few	TRBV14	TRBD1	CASSQAQGASYGYTF	TGTGCCAGCAGCCAGGCACAGGGGGCCAGCTATGGCTACACCTTC
TRBJ2-1	few	TRBV20-1	TRBD2	CSASGRGGDNEQFF	TGCAGTGCTAGCGGGCGGGGGGGGGACAATGAGCAGTTCTTC
TRBJ2-7	many	TRBV28	.	CASTLQGSSYEQYF	TGTGCCAGCACCCTTCAGGGGTCCTCCTACGAGCAGTACTTC
TRBJ2-4	.	TRBV6-2/TRBV6-3	.	CASSYFYPSRENIQYF	TGTGCCAGCAGTTACTTTTATCCCTCCCGGGAAAACATTCAGTACTTC
TRBJ1-1	.	TRBV4-1	.	CASSQEGGRNTEAFF	TGCGCCAGCAGCCAAGAGGGCGGGAGGAACACTGAAGCTTTCTTT
TRBJ2-2	.	TRBV6-5	TRBD1	CASSNRQGRNTGELFF	TGTGCCAGCAGTAACCGACAGGGTAGAAACACCGGGGAGCTGTTTTTT
TRBJ1-1	.	TRBV9	TRBD1	CASSVTGTGATEAFF	TGTGCCAGCAGCGTTACCGGGACAGGGGCTACTGAAGCTTTCTTT
TRBJ2-3	few	TRBV5-1	TRBD2	CASSLGSAGGYEDTQYF	TGCGCCAGCAGCCTCGGTAGTGCGGGGGGGTATGAAGATACGCAGTATTTT
TRBJ2-7	.	TRBV20-1	.	CSAELYEQYF	TGCAGTGCCGAACTCTACGAGCAGTACTTC
TRBJ2-7	.	TRBV15	.	CATSRDPSQSNEQYF	TGTGCCACCAGCAGAGATCCGTCACAGTCCAACGAGCAGTACTTC
TRBJ1-5	.	TRBV7-2	.	CASSQANQPQHF	TGTGCCAGCAGCCAGGCCAATCAGCCCCAGCATTTT
TRBJ1-4	.	TRBV5-1	.	CASSPGGTNEKLFF	TGCGCCAGCAGCCCCGGGGGGACTAATGAAAAACTGTTTTTT
TRBJ2-7	.	TRBV15	.	CATSSWGQSYEQYF	TGTGCCACCAGCAGTTGGGGCCAGTCCTACGAGCAGTACTTC
TRBJ1-2	many	TRBV5-1	TRBD1	CASSLVWGTGYGYTF	TGCGCCAGCAGCTTGGTGTGGGGGACAGGCTATGGCTACACCTTC
TRBJ1-2	.	TRBV25-1	.	CASSEDGRYGYTF	TGTGCCAGCAGTGAAGACGGGCGATATGGCTACACCTTC
TRBJ2-1	.	TRBV18	.	CASSPPPYLLRSSYNEQFF	TGTGCCAGCTCACCCCCCCCCTATTTGTTGCGGAGCTCCTACAATGAGCAGTTCTTC
TRBJ2-2	few	TRBV11-2	.	CASSLAGRSGELFF	TGTGCCAGCAGCTTAGCCGGGCGGTCCGGGGAGCTGTTTTTT
TRBJ2-5	many	TRBV5-1	.	CASSLTGTNQETQYF	TGCGCCAGCAGCTTAACGGGAACAAACCAAGAGACCCAGTACTTC
TRBJ2-6	few	TRBV15	.	CATSRYNSGANVLTF	TGTGCCACCAGCAGATACAACTCTGGGGCCAACGTCCTGACTTTC
TRBJ2-6	many	TRBV20-1	.	CSATQGPGANVLTF	TGCAGTGCTACCCAGGGTCCCGGGGCCAACGTCCTGACTTTC
TRBJ2-7	many	TRBV7-7	.	CATSMGWDEQYF	TGTGCTACCTCTATGGGGTGGGACGAGCAGTACTTC
TRBJ2-1	few	TRBV9	.	CASSVEASPYNEQFF	TGTGCCAGCAGCGTAGAGGCTAGCCCTTACAATGAGCAGTTCTTC
TRBJ2-3	many	TRBV5-1	TRBD1	CASSLEDRGPDTQYF	TGCGCCAGCAGCTTGGAGGACAGGGGCCCAGATACGCAGTATTTT
TRBJ2-5	.	TRBV5-1	.	CASSLGVAFGGETQYF	TGCGCCAGCAGCTTGGGTGTGGCCTTCGGGGGAGAGACCCAGTACTTC
TRBJ1-5	.	TRBV2	.	CASKSGHSNQPQHF	TGTGCCAGCAAGTCGGGGCATAGCAATCAGCCCCAGCATTTT
TRBJ1-3	.	TRBV4-1	TRBD1	CASSPFAGTAFSGNTIYF	TGCGCCAGCAGCCCTTTTGCCGGGACAGCCTTCTCTGGAAACACCATATATTTT
TRBJ2-7	many	TRBV4-3	.	CASSQDRAVGTIREQYF	TGCGCCAGCAGCCAAGATCGAGCTGTGGGCACCATCCGCGAGCAGTACTTC
TRBJ2-1	few	TRBV28	TRBD2	CASSLPPLTSGGQDEQFF	TGTGCCAGCAGTTTACCCCCCCTGACTAGCGGGGGTCAGGATGAGCAGTTCTTC